This TCR beta chain originates from a study of graft-versus-host responses after intestinal transplantation (dated by TCRdb to the early 2020s). Turning to the overall study: Recipients received multivisceral, liver-intestinal, or isolated intestinal transplants. To identify alloreactive clones, pre-transplant mixed lymphocyte reaction products were sequenced and then compared with unstimulated pre-transplant donor and recipient T cells. All recipients received anti-thymocyte globulin induction followed by maintenance tacrolimus and steroids for roughly three years. A peak of at least 4% donor T cells among recipient peripheral blood mononuclear cells was the definition used for donor T cell macrochimerism. After intestinal transplantation, graft-versus-host and host-versus-graft alloreactive T cell clones were followed in the graft, circulation and bone marrow using bulk TCR-beta CDR3 sequencing. The cohort enrolled 20 to 30 intestinal transplant recipients including one retransplant, and a few patients lacking pretransplant specimens were excluded. Samples from a few later patients were sequenced in-house on an Illumina MiSeq with MiXCR processing rather than by the commercial service.

Blood samples were collected up to 4 times in the first month after transplant and then at least monthly when available. The method behind the library was the immunoSEQ multiplex PCR assay. For most patients, genomic DNA was subjected to high-throughput TCR-beta CDR3 sequencing by Adaptive Biotechnologies. Turning to the authors' computational methods: Adaptive's ImmunoSEQ software was the source of the TCR sequencing data for 15 to 20 patients, while a few other patients were processed with MiXCR and VDJtools. CDR3 nucleotide sequences shared between donor and recipient were removed because their origin could not be assigned. At least 2-fold expansion over unstimulated cells and a minimum CFSE-low frequency of 0.002% (template counts) or 0.001% (read counts) were required for clones to be classified as alloreactive. Mappable clones were those detected in sequenced pre-transplant spleen, lymph node, or MLR CFSE-low populations of the donor or recipient. The cumulative frequency of alloreactive clones was calculated as a percentage of all sequences, weighted by copy number. As stored in TCRdb, this immuneACCESS dataset retains in-frame rearrangements with V and J assigned. A fraction of the clones does not appear; measured against another copy, unresolved V genes explain less than half of the discrepancy, and the remainder lacks a known reason. That table furnishes V, J and clone size, whereas the DNA furnished D and trimming. The sample yields 40,000 to 55,000 clones; over 75% were counted once. The leading ten clones occupy around 4.8% of the sample.

The research as a whole found: The conclusions were limited by the relatively low number and heterogeneity of the intestinal transplant patients. GvH clones were detected in recipient bone marrow, and some appeared earlier in ileal mucosa or blood, consistent with an intestinal mucosal origin. Peak levels of circulating GvH clones were associated with declines in HvG clones early after transplant. In patients with donor T cell macrochimerism, the allografts had high GvH to HvG T cell clonal ratios.

A word on this clone: Its antigen has not been determined. Base qualities are not at hand, and no much larger clone is one base apart.

The receptor was derived from a human patient who received an intestinal transplant, so some T cells may come from the graft donor. Sequenced material: PBMCs, taken 524 days after transplant.

The DNA is as follows: TGTGCCAGCAGTCAGACAAAAGGGGTTCTTGACACTGAAGCTTTCTTT. Translated, this gives CASSQTKGVLDTEAFF. Rearrangement joined TRBV28 to TRBJ1-1; a tentative D match to TRBD1 spans 5 bases. V is clipped by 5 bases and J by 3 bases, and the sequence between their germline boundaries is 19 bases long. The germline V gene gives CDR1 as MDHEN and CDR2 as SYDVKM. Counted from cysteine to phenylalanine, this CDR3 has 16 amino acids. Of all the DNA, just the CDR3 is kept, 48 bases in frame from base 1.